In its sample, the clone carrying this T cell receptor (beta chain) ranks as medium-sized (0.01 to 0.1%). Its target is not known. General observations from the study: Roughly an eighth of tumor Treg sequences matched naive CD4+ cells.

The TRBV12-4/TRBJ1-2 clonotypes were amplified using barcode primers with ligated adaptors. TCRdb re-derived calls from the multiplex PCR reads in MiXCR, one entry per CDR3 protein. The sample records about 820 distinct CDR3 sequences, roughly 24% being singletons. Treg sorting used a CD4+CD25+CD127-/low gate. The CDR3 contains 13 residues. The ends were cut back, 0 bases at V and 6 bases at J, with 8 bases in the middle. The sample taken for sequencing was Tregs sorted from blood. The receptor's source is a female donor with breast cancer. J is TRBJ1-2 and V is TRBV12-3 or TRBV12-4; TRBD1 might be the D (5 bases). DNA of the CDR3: TGTGCCAGCAGTTTAGCAGGGGACCATGGCTACACCTTC. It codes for CASSLAGDHGYTF.